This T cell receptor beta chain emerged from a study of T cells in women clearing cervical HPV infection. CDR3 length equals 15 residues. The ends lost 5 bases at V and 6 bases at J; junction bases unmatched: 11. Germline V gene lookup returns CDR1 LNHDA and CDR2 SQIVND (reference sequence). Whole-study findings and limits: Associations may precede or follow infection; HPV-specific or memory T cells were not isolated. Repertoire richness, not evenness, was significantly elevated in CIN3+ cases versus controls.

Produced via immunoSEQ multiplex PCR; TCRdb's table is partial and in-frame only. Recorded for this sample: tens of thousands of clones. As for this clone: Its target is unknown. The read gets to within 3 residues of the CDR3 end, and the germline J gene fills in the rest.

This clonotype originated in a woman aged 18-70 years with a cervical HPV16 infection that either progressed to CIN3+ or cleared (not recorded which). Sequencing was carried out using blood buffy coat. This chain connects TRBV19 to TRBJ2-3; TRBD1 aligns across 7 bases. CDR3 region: CASSLRGQIDDTQYF. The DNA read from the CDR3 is TGTGCCAGTAGTCTGAGGGGGCAAATAGATGATACG.